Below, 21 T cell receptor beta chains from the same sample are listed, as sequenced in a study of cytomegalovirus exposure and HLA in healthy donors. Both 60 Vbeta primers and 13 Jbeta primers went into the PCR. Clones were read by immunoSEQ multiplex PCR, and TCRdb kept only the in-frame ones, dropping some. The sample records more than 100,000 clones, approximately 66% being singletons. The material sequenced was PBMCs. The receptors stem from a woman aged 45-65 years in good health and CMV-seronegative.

The CDR3 is CAWGGQGKGEKLFF. The CDR3 nucleotides read TGTGCCTGGGGGGGACAGGGAAAGGGTGAAAAACTGTTTTTT. The genes are TRBV30 and TRBJ1-4, with TRBD1 matching 9 bases. Per germline, CDR1 GTSNPN and CDR2 SVGIG (reference sequence). CDR3 length: 14 residues. The ends lost 5 bases at V and 7 bases at J; junction bases unmatched: 8.

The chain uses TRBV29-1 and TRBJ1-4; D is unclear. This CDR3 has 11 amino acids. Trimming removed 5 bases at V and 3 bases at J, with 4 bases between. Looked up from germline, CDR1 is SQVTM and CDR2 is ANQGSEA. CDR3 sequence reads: CSVTANEKLFF. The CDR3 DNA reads TGCAGCGTTACGGCTAATGAAAAACTGTTTTTT. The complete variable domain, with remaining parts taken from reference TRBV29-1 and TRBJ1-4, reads SAVISQKPSRDICQRGTSLTIQCQVDSQVTMMFWYRQQPGQSLTLIATANQGSEATYESGFVIDKFPISRPNLTFSTLTVSNMSPEDSSIYLCSVTANEKLFFGSGTQLSVL.

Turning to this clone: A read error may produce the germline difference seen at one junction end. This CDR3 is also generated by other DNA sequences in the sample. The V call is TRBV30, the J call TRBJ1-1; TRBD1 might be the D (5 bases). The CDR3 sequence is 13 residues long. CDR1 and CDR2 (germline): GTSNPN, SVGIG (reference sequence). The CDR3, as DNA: TGTGCCTGGAGTGTTAGGGGAGGCACTGAGGCTTTCTTT. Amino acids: CAWSVRGGTEAFF.

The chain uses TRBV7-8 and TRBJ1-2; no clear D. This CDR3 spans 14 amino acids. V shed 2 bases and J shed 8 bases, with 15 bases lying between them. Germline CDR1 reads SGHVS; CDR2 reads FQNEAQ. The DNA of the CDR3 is TGTGCCAGCAGCTTAAAGCTCGGAGATTGGGGCTACACCTTC. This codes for CASSLKLGDWGYTF.

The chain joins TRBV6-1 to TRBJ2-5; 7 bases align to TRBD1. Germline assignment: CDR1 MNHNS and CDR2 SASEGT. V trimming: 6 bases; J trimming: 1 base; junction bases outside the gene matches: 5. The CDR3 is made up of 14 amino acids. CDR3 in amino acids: CASRITGVQETQYF. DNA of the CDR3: TGTGCCAGCAGAATAACAGGGGTCCAAGAGACCCAGTACTTC.

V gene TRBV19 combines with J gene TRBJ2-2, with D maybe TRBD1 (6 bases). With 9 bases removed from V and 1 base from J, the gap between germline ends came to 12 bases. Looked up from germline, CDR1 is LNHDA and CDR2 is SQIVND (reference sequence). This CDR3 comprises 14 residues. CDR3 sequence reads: CASTGTRNTGELFF. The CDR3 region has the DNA TGTGCCAGCACCGGGACACGGAACACCGGGGAGCTGTTTTTT. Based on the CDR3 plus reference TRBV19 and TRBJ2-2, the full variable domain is DGGITQSPKYLFRKEGQNVTLSCEQNLNHDAMYWYRQDPGQGLRLIYYSQIVNDFQKGDIAEGYSVSREKKESFPLTVTSAQKNPTAFYLCASTGTRNTGELFFGEGSRLTVL.

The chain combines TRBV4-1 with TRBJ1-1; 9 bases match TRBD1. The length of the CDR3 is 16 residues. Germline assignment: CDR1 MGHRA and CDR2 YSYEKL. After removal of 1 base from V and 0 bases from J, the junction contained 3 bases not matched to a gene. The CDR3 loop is CASSQGQGGLNTEAFF. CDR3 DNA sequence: TGCGCCAGCAGCCAAGGACAGGGGGGATTGAACACTGAAGCTTTCTTT.

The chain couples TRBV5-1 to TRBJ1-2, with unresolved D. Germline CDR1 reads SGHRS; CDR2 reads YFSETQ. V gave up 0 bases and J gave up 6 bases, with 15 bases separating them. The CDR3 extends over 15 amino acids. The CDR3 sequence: CASSLDFQNGDGYTF. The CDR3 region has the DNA TGCGCCAGCAGCTTGGATTTCCAGAACGGAGATGGCTACACCTTC.

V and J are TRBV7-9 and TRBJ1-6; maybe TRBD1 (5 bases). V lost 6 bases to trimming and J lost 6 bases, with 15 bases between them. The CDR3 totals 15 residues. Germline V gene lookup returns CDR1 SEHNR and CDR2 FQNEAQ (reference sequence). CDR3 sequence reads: CASSSNRKTNSPLHF. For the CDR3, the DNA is TGTGCCAGCAGTTCCAACAGGAAAACTAATTCACCCCTCCACTTT.

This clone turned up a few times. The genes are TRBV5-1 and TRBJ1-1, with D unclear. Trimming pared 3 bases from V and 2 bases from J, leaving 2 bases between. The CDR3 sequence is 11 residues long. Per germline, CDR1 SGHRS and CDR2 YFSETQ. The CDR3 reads CASSSNTEAFF. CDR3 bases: TGCGCCAGCAGCTCAAACACTGAAGCTTTCTTT. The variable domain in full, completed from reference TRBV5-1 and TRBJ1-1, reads KAGVTQTPRYLIKTRGQQVTLSCSPISGHRSVSWYQQTPGQGLQFLFEYFSETQRNKGNFPGRFSGRQFSNSRSEMNVSTLELGDSALYLCASSSNTEAFFGQGTRLTVV.

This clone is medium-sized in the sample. The CDR3 nucleotides read TGTGCCAGCAGCGCGCTAGGACAAGATACGCAGTATTTT. This sequence encodes CASSALGQDTQYF. This chain links TRBV5-4 with TRBJ2-3, with D possibly being TRBD1 (5 bases). CDR1 and CDR2 (germline): SGHNT, YYREEE (reference sequence). The V end was cut by 4 bases, the J end by 5 bases, with 11 bases between. The length of the CDR3 is 13 residues.

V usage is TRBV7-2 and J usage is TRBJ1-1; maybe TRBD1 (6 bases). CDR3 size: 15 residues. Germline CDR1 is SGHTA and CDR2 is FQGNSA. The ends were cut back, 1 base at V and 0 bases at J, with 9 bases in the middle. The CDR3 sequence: CASSLEGGVNTEAFF. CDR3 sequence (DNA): TGTGCCAGCAGCTTAGAAGGGGGAGTGAACACTGAAGCTTTCTTT. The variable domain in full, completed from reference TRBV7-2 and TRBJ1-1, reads GAGVSQSPSNKVTEKGKDVELRCDPISGHTALYWYRQSLGQGLEFLIYFQGNSAPDKSGLPSDRFSAERTGGSVSTLTIQRTQQEDSAVYLCASSLEGGVNTEAFFGQGTRLTVV.

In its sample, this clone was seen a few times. CDR3 loop: CATGQSSYNEQFF. CDR3 DNA: TGTGCCACAGGACAGAGTTCCTACAATGAGCAGTTCTTC. The V call is TRBV27, the J call TRBJ2-1; D perhaps matches TRBD1 (6 bases). CDR3 size: 13 residues. Deletions cut 10 bases from V and 1 base from J, with 11 bases between. Germline CDR1 is MNHEY and CDR2 is SMNVEV (reference sequence).

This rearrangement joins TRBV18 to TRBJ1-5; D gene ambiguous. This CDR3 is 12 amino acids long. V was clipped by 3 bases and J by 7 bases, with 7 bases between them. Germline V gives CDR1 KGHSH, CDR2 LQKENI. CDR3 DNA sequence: TGTGCCAGCTCACCGTCGGGACAGCCCCAGCATTTT. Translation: CASSPSGQPQHF.

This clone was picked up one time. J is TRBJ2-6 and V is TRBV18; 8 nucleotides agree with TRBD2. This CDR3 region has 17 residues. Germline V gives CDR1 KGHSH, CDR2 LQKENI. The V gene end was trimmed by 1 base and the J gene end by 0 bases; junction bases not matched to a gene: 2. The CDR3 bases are TGTGCCAGCTCACCACTAGCGGGGTCCTCTGGGGCCAACGTCCTGACTTTC. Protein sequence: CASSPLAGSSGANVLTF.

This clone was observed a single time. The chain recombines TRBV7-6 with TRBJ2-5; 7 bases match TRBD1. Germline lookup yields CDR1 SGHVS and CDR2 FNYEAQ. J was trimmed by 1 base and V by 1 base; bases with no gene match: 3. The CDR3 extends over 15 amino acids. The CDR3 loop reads CASSLEGAFQETQYF. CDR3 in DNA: TGTGCCAGCAGCTTAGAGGGGGCCTTCCAAGAGACCCAGTACTTC. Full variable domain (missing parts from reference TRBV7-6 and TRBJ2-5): GAGVSQSPRYKVTKRGQDVALRCDPISGHVSLYWYRQALGQGPEFLTYFNYEAQQDKSGLPNDRFSAERPEGSISTLTIQRTEQRDSAMYRCASSLEGAFQETQYFGPGTRLLVL.

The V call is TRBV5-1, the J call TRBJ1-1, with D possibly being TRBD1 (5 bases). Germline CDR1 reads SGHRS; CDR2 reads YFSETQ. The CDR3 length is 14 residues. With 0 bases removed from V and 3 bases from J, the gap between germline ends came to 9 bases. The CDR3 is CASSLEGWDTEAFF. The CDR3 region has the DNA TGCGCCAGCAGCTTGGAGGGGTGGGACACTGAAGCTTTCTTT.

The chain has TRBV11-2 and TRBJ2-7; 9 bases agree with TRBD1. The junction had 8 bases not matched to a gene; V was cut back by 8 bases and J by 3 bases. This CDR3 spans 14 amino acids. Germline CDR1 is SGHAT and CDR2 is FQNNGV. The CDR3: CASGGGQGGYEQYF. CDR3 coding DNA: TGTGCCAGCGGGGGGGGACAGGGCGGCTACGAGCAGTACTTC.

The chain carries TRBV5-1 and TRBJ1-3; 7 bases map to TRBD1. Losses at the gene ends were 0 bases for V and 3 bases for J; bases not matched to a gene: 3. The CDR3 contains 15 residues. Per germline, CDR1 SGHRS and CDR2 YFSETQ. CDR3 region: CASSLVSGGGNTIYF. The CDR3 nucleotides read TGCGCCAGCAGCTTGGTGTCAGGGGGTGGAAACACCATATATTTT.

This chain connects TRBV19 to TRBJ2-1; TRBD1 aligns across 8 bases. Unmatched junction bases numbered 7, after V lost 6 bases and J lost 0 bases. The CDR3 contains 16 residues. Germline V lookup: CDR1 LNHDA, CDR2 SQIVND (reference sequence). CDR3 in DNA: TGTGCCAGTAGCGCAGGGGGCTCAGGCTCCTACAATGAGCAGTTCTTC. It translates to CASSAGGSGSYNEQFF.

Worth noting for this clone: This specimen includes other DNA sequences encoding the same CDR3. DNA for the CDR3: TGTGCCAGCTCACCACCCACAGGGGTAGACACCGGGGAGCTGTTTTTT. Its protein is CASSPPTGVDTGELFF. The chain uses TRBV18 and TRBJ2-2; 7 bases agree with TRBD1. The CDR3 contains 16 residues. Germline V gene data show CDR1 as KGHSH and CDR2 as LQKENI. J lost 3 bases, V lost 0 bases, and 4 bases had no gene match. The entire variable domain, with the rest obtained from reference TRBV18 and TRBJ2-2, is as follows: NAGVMQNPRHLVRRRGQEARLRCSPMKGHSHVYWYRQLPEEGLKFMVYLQKENIIDESGMPKERFSAEFPKEGPSILRIQQVVRGDSAAYFCASSPPTGVDTGELFFGEGSRLTVL.